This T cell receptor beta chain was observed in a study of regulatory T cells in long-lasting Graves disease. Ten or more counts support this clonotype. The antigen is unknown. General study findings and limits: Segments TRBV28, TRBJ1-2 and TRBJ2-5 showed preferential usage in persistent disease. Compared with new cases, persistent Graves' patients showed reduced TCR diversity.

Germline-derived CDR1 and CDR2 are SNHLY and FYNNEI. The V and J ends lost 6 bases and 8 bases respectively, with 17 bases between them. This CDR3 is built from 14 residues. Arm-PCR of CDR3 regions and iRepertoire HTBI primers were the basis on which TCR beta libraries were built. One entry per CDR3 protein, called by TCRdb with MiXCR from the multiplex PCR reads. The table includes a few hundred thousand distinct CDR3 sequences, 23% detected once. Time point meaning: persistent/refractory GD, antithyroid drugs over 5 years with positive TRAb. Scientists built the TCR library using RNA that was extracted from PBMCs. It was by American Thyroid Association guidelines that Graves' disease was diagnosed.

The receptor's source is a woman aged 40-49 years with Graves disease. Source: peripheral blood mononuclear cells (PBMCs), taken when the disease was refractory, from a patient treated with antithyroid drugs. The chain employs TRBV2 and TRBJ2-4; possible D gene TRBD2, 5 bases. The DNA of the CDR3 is TGTGCCAGCAGGGACCGGCCCATCGGGGACATTCAGTACTTC. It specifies CASRDRPIGDIQYF.